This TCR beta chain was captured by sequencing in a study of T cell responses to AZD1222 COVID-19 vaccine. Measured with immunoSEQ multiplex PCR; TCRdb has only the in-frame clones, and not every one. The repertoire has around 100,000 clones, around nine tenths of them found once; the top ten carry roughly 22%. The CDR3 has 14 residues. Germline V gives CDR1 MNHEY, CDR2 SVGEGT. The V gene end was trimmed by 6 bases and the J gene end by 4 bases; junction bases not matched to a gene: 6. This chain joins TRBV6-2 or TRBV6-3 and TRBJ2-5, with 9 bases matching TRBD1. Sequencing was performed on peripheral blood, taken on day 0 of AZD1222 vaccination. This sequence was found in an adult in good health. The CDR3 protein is CASSWDRARETQYF. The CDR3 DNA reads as TGTGCCAGCAGCTGGGACAGGGCAAGAGAGACCCAGTACTTC.